This T cell receptor beta chain was recorded in a study of cytomegalovirus exposure and HLA in healthy donors. Study-wide points: Cytomegalovirus association was listed for about 150 TCR beta chains. In a later analysis, DRB1 alleles had the most associated TCRs; HLA-C alleles the fewest. The productive fraction for most TCR beta V segments was about 90% or about 30% in an earlier analysis.

On this clone: What it recognizes is unknown.

This CDR3 has 15 amino acids. Trimming took off 5 bases at V and 4 bases at J, with 18 bases between the two ends. Germline lookup yields CDR1 SGHVS and CDR2 FQNEAQ. In the PCR, 60 Vbeta and 13 Jbeta primers were used. Source study methods: Later, tens of millions of unique TCR beta chains were counted in an analysis, and approximately 10 million of them were shared. Profiled with immunoSEQ multiplex PCR; TCRdb holds only in-frame clones, not every one. V and J calls and clone size are given by that table; D and trimming were obtained from the DNA. The data show approximately 150,000 clones, with 65% to 70% seen just once and under 11% held by the top ten.

The rearrangement joins TRBV7-8 to TRBJ2-7, with D possibly matching TRBD1 (5 bases). This TCR was sampled from a man aged 25 to 45 in good health and CMV-seropositive. The sample consisted of PBMCs. The CDR3 bases are TGTGCCAGCAGCCTCACGCAGGGTAGGGTGTACGAGCAGTACTTC. Translation: CASSLTQGRVYEQYF.